Listed below are T cell receptor beta chains from one sample, sequenced in a study of T cell repertoires in cytomegalovirus infection. MiXCR, applied by TCRdb to the reads, yields one record per CDR3 protein. This sample has hundreds of thousands of distinct CDR3 sequences, with roughly 18% found just once. The sample taken for sequencing was PBMCs. The receptors stem from a human donor in good health (CMV status not recorded). Some clones in this sample may be carry-over from other donors' samples. CDR3s include the opening cysteine and the closing phenylalanine or tryptophan. The D gene is left open where the match is weak. The size entry is marked missing in some rows and otherwise reads once, few, many or a size class.

D gene	J gene	clone size	V gene	CDR3 protein	CDR3 DNA
TRBD1	TRBJ1-4	many	TRBV7-8	CASRHPGAGGNEKLFF	TGTGCCAGCAGACACCCCGGGGCAGGGGGTAATGAAAAACTGTTTTTT
TRBD2	TRBJ2-1	once	TRBV29-1	CSGVPGLAGGYNEQFF	TGCAGCGGGGTCCCGGGACTAGCGGGAGGCTACAATGAGCAGTTCTTC
-	TRBJ2-7	many	TRBV7-2	CASIPRMGQYF	TGTGCCAGCATCCCTAGGATGGGGCAGTACTTC
-	TRBJ2-7	-	TRBV10-3	CAISTHTAGSYEQYF	TGTGCCATCAGTACTCACACCGCGGGGTCCTACGAGCAGTACTTC
-	TRBJ2-5	many	TRBV28	CASSSSDYGQETQYF	TGTGCCAGCAGCTCGAGTGACTATGGGCAAGAGACCCAGTACTTC
-	TRBJ2-4	-	TRBV7-9	CASSLLGPLQYF	TGTGCCAGCAGCTTATTGGGCCCCCTTCAGTACTTC
TRBD2	TRBJ2-1	-	TRBV11-2	CASSLRLAGSYNKQFF	TGTGCCAGCAGCTTAAGACTAGCGGGCTCCTACAATAAGCAGTTCTTC
-	TRBJ1-2	-	TRBV13	CASSRWGSLEESGYGYTF	TGCGCCAGCAGCCGATGGGGATCCCTGGAGGAATCCGGCTATGGCTACACCTTC
-	TRBJ2-7	few	TRBV7-4	CASTLTESFLALLYGYEQYF	TGTGCCAGCACCTTGACAGAATCCTTTTTAGCGCTATTGTACGGCTACGAGCAGTACTTC
TRBD2	TRBJ2-3	-	TRBV5-4	CASSPAQGLGGTDTQYF	TGTGCCAGCAGCCCGGCGCAGGGACTAGGTGGCACAGATACGCAGTATTTT
-	TRBJ1-3	few	TRBV18	CASSPATAGTSGNTIYF	TGTGCCAGCTCACCAGCGACCGCCGGGACCTCTGGAAACACCATATATTTT
TRBD2	TRBJ2-1	-	TRBV29-1	CSVRGGGNEQFF	TGCAGCGTCCGCGGGGGAGGGAATGAGCAGTTCTTC
-	TRBJ2-3	few	TRBV5-6	CASSVPTDTQYF	TGTGCCAGCAGCGTCCCTACAGATACGCAGTATTTT
TRBD2	TRBJ2-3	-	TRBV5-3	CASSSLAGGPGTDTQYF	TGTGCCAGCAGCTCACTAGCGGGAGGGCCTGGGACAGATACGCAGTATTTT
TRBD1	TRBJ1-1	few	TRBV7-8	CASSLGDRAYTEAFF	TGTGCCAGCAGCTTGGGGGACAGGGCGTACACTGAAGCTTTCTTT
TRBD2	TRBJ2-7	few	TRBV11-2	CASSRTGTSFYEQYF	TGTGCCAGCAGCCGGACCGGGACTAGCTTCTACGAGCAGTACTTC
-	TRBJ1-1	many	TRBV5-4	CASRGGTDEAFF	TGTGCCAGCAGGGGGGGGACGGATGAAGCTTTCTTT
-	TRBJ2-5	many	TRBV7-8	CASSLSLGQETQYF	TGTGCCAGCAGCTTGAGCCTCGGGCAAGAGACCCAGTACTTC
-	TRBJ2-2	-	TRBV20-1	CSARDDEGNTGELFF	TGCAGTGCTAGAGATGACGAGGGGAACACCGGGGAGCTGTTTTTT
-	TRBJ1-3	-	TRBV9	CASTAGAHGNTIYF	TGTGCCAGCACGGCGGGGGCGCATGGAAACACCATATATTTT
-	TRBJ1-2	-	TRBV2	CASSASQLSNYGYTF	TGTGCCAGCAGTGCGTCCCAGTTATCTAACTATGGCTACACCTTC
TRBD2	TRBJ2-1	-	TRBV14	CASSHLGRVSYNEQFF	TGTGCCAGCAGCCATCTAGGGAGGGTGTCCTACAATGAGCAGTTCTTC
-	TRBJ2-5	few	TRBV3-1	CASSQGISVKETQYF	TGTGCCAGCAGCCAAGGGATTAGCGTAAAAGAGACCCAGTACTTC
-	TRBJ2-3	many	TRBV7-2	CASSLMGYTQYF	TGTGCCAGCAGCTTAATGGGCTACACGCAGTATTTT
TRBD2	TRBJ2-7	-	TRBV19	CASTPGGTNYEQYF	TGTGCCAGTACCCCCGGGGGGACTAACTACGAGCAGTACTTC
TRBD1	TRBJ1-5	-	TRBV2	CASRVRQGSNQPQHF	TGTGCCAGCAGGGTCCGACAGGGGAGCAATCAGCCCCAGCATTTT
-	TRBJ1-3	many	TRBV12-3/TRBV12-4	CASSTWPSGNTIYF	TGTGCCAGCAGTACTTGGCCCTCTGGAAACACCATATATTTT
TRBD2	TRBJ2-1	many	TRBV27	CASSLSGGNRYNEQFF	TGTGCCAGCAGTTTATCGGGAGGGAACCGTTACAATGAGCAGTTCTTC
-	TRBJ2-7	few	TRBV19	CASSPDGWYEQYF	TGTGCCAGTAGTCCCGATGGTTGGTACGAGCAGTACTTC
TRBD2	TRBJ2-7	-	TRBV7-2	CAIREVHNEQYF	TGTGCCATTCGGGAGGTGCATAACGAGCAGTACTTC
-	TRBJ1-2	many	TRBV7-6	CASSLGGNNYGYTF	TGTGCCAGCAGCTTGGGGGGGAATAACTATGGCTACACCTTC
TRBD1	TRBJ1-2	many	TRBV12-3/TRBV12-4	CASTLLDRTTNYGYTF	TGTGCCAGCACTTTACTGGACAGGACTACTAACTATGGCTACACCTTC
-	TRBJ2-7	-	TRBV7-2	CASSLGGGGGGEQYF	TGTGCCAGCAGCTTAGGCGGGGGAGGGGGCGGCGAGCAGTACTTC
-	TRBJ1-1	many	TRBV7-2	CASTPAAEAFF	TGTGCCAGCACCCCGGCCGCTGAAGCTTTCTTT
TRBD1	TRBJ2-3	-	TRBV7-2	CASSLEPGQTSNTQYF	TGTGCCAGCAGCTTAGAGCCGGGACAGACAAGCAATACGCAGTATTTT
-	TRBJ1-6	few	TRBV10-3	CAISESYSPLHF	TGTGCCATCAGTGAGTCGTATTCACCCCTCCACTTT
TRBD2	TRBJ2-3	many	TRBV7-2	CASSLTSGTTDTQYF	TGTGCCAGCAGCCTAACTAGCGGGACCACAGATACGCAGTATTTT
TRBD2	TRBJ2-3	few	TRBV4-3	CASSQDGASGTTDTQYF	TGCGCCAGCAGCCAAGATGGGGCTAGCGGGACCACAGATACGCAGTATTTT
-	TRBJ1-5	-	TRBV2	CASTPEWVGSNQPQHF	TGTGCCAGCACCCCAGAGTGGGTTGGTAGCAATCAGCCCCAGCATTTT
-	TRBJ2-2	few	TRBV20-1	CSASWGLGTGELFF	TGCAGTGCTAGTTGGGGGTTGGGCACCGGGGAGCTGTTTTTT
-	TRBJ2-7	many	TRBV7-2	CASSLEGTSEQYF	TGTGCCAGCAGCTTAGAAGGGACAAGCGAGCAGTACTTC
-	TRBJ2-5	few	TRBV29-1	CSVAWGTAETQYF	TGCAGCGTTGCATGGGGGACCGCGGAGACCCAGTACTTC